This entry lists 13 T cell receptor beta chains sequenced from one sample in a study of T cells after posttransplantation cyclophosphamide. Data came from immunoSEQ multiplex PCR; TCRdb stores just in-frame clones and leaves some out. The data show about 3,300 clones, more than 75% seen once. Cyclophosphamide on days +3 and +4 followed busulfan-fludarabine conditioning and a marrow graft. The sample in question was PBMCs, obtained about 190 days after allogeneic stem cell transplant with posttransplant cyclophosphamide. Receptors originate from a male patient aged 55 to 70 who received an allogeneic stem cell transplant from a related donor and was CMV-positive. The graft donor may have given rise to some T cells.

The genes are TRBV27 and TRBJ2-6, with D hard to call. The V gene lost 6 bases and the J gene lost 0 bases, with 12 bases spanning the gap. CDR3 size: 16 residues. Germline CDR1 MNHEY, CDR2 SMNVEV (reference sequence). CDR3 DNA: TGTGCCAGCAGCCAAAAACAGTTCTCTGGGGCCAACGTCCTGACTTTC. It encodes CASSQKQFSGANVLTF.

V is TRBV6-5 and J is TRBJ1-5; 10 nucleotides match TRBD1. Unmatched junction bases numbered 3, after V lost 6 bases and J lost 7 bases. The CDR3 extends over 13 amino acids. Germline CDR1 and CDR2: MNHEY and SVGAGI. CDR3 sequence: CASRGTGEQPQHF. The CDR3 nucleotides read TGTGCCAGCAGAGGGACAGGGGAGCAGCCCCAGCATTTT.

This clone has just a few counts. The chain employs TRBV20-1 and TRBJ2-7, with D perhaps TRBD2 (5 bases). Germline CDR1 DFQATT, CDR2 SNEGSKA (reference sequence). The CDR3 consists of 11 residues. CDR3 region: CTWAGDYEQYV. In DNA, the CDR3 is TGCACCTGGGCCGGGGACTACGAGCAGTACGTC.

The CDR3 DNA is TGTGCCAGCAGCCAGGAGGGGGCGCGTAATCAGCCCCAGCATTTT. Translated, it gives CASSQEGARNQPQHF. The chain is built from TRBV4-2 and TRBJ1-5; 7 bases line up with TRBD1. This CDR3 region has 15 residues. The germline V gene encodes CDR1 LGHNA and CDR2 YNFKEQ. J gave up 4 bases and V 3 bases, and 6 bases lay outside the gene matches.

CDR3 sequence: CASSQSGGSGANVLTF. The CDR3 bases are TGCGCCAGCAGCCAATCGGGGGGCTCTGGGGCCAACGTCCTGACTTTC. This chain joins TRBV4-1 and TRBJ2-6; 7 positions match TRBD2. The ends lost 2 bases at V and 0 bases at J; junction bases unmatched: 1. The CDR3 totals 16 residues. Germline loops: CDR1 MGHRA, CDR2 YSYEKL.

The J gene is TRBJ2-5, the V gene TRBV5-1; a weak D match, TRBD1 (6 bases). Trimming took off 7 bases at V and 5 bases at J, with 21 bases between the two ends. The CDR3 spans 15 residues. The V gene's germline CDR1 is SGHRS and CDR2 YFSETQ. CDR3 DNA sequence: TGCGCCAGCCGACCTCAGACAGTTCAGGGGGAGACCCAGTACTTC. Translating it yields CASRPQTVQGETQYF. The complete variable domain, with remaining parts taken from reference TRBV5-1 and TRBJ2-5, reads KAGVTQTPRYLIKTRGQQVTLSCSPISGHRSVSWYQQTPGQGLQFLFEYFSETQRNKGNFPGRFSGRQFSNSRSEMNVSTLELGDSALYLCASRPQTVQGETQYFGPGTRLLVL.

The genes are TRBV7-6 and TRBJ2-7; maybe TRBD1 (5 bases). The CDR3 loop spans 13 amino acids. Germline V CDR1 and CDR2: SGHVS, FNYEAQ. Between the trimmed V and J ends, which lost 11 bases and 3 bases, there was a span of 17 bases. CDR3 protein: CAQQARGNYEQYF. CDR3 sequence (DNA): TGTGCCCAGCAGGCAAGGGGAAACTACGAGCAGTACTTC.

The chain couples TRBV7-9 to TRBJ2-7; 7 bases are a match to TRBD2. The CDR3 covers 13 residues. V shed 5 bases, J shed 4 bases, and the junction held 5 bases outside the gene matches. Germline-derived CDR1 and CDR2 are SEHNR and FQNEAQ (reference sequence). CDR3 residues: CASSPLGGYEQYF. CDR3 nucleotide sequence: TGTGCCAGCAGCCCCCTGGGAGGGTACGAGCAGTACTTC.

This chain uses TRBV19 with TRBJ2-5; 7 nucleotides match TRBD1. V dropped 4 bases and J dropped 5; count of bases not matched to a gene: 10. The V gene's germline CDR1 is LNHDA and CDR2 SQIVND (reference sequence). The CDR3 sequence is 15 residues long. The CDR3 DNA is TGTGCCAGTAGTACCGGACAGGAGAGTTGGGAGACCCAGTACTTC. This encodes CASSTGQESWETQYF.

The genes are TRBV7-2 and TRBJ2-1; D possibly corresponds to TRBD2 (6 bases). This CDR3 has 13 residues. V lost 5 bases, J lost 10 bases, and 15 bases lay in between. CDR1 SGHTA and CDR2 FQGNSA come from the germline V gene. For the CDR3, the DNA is TGTGCCAGCAGCCCCCGACTAGTATGGGAGCAGTTCTTC. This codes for CASSPRLVWEQFF.

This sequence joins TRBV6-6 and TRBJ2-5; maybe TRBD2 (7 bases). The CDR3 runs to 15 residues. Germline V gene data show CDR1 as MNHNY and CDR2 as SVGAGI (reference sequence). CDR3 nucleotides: TGTGCAACCTGGAAAGGGGGGGCGCCCGGGGAGACCCAGTACTTC. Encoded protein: CATWKGGAPGETQYF.

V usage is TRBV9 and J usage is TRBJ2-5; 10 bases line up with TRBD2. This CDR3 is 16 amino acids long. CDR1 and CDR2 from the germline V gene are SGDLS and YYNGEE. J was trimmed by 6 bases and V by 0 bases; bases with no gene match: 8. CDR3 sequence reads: CASSVDPSGSRKTQYF. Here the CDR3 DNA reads TGTGCCAGCAGCGTAGATCCTAGCGGGAGTAGGAAGACCCAGTACTTC.

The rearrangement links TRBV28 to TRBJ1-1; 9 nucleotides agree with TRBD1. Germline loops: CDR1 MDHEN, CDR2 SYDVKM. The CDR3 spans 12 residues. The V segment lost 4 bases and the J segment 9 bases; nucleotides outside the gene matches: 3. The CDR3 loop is CASSSGTGKAFF. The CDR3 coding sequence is TGTGCCAGCAGTTCCGGGACAGGGAAAGCTTTCTTT.